A selection of T cell receptor beta chains follows, all from one sample in a study of T cells in Graves' hyperthyroidism and ophthalmopathy. Via MiXCR, TCRdb re-called the multiplex PCR reads, giving one row per CDR3 protein. Of over 700,000 distinct CDR3 sequences listed, roughly 40% are singletons. The material sequenced was blood. The source is a man younger than 30 with Graves' hyperthyroidism. Both conserved end residues are part of each CDR3. Each record gives: V gene, D gene, J gene, clone size, CDR3 protein, CDR3 DNA. D genes are given only for firm matches. Size is stated for part of the rows, as once, few or many counts, or as a class when the clone is expanded.

TRBV7-3	TRBD2	TRBJ2-5	-	CASSLGELGGGQETQYF	TGTGCCAGCAGCTTGGGAGAGCTGGGGGGAGGGCAAGAGACCCAGTACTTC
TRBV10-3	-	TRBJ1-5	-	CAISFDPLISDQPQHF	TGTGCCATCAGTTTCGATCCACTCATTAGCGATCAGCCCCAGCATTTT
TRBV7-9	TRBD1	TRBJ1-2	-	CASSSSTGSDGYTF	TGTGCCAGCAGCTCATCGACAGGGTCCGATGGCTACACCTTC
TRBV7-8	TRBD1	TRBJ1-1	many	CASIKKGAMDTEAFF	TGTGCCAGCATCAAGAAGGGGGCGATGGACACTGAAGCTTTCTTT
TRBV7-6	-	TRBJ2-1	-	CASSLGSSAYNEQFF	TGTGCCAGCAGCTTAGGGTCTAGCGCCTACAATGAGCAGTTCTTC
TRBV10-3	TRBD1	TRBJ1-5	many	CAISESGGEGDQPQHF	TGTGCCATCAGTGAGTCAGGGGGCGAGGGGGATCAGCCCCAGCATTTT
TRBV6-5	-	TRBJ2-2	-	CASRVNTGELFF	TGTGCCAGCAGAGTCAATACCGGGGAGCTGTTTTTT
TRBV10-3	-	TRBJ1-4	many	CAISESREEKLFF	TGTGCCATCAGTGAGTCTCGGGAGGAAAAACTGTTTTTT
TRBV20-1	-	TRBJ1-5	many	CSARGGNQPQHF	TGCAGTGCTAGGGGCGGCAATCAGCCCCAGCATTTT
TRBV20-1	-	TRBJ2-7	few	CSALVESSYEQYF	TGCAGTGCCCTCGTAGAGAGCTCCTACGAGCAGTACTTC
TRBV6-5	-	TRBJ1-6	few	CASRTENNSPLHF	TGTGCCAGCAGAACAGAGAATAATTCACCCCTCCACTTT
TRBV20-1	-	TRBJ1-1	many	CSAATQNTEAFF	TGCAGTGCGGCGACCCAGAACACTGAAGCTTTCTTT
TRBV4-1	-	TRBJ2-7	few	CASSQEKQIYEQYF	TGCGCCAGCAGCCAAGAAAAACAGATCTACGAGCAGTACTTC
TRBV10-3	-	TRBJ1-1	many	CAIGALNTEAFF	TGTGCCATCGGGGCCCTTAATACTGAAGCTTTCTTT
TRBV9	-	TRBJ2-2	few	CASSPTQANTGELFF	TGTGCCAGCAGCCCCACCCAGGCGAACACCGGGGAGCTGTTTTTT
TRBV12-3/TRBV12-4	TRBD2	TRBJ2-7	-	CASSPSAGAQYF	TGTGCCAGCAGCCCTTCAGCGGGAGCGCAGTACTTC
TRBV6-6	-	TRBJ1-1	-	CASSYEGEEAFF	TGTGCCAGCAGTTACGAAGGGGAGGAAGCTTTCTTT
TRBV25-1	-	TRBJ2-2	-	CASSDYPGASDGELFF	TGTGCCAGCAGTGATTACCCAGGGGCTTCTGATGGGGAGCTGTTTTTT
TRBV28	-	TRBJ2-7	few	CASSPISGQNEQYF	TGTGCCAGCAGTCCGATCTCCGGACAGAACGAGCAGTACTTC
TRBV20-1	-	TRBJ2-6	many	CSATGRLNTGANVLTF	TGCAGTGCTACGGGACGCCTAAATACTGGGGCCAACGTCCTGACTTTC
TRBV7-2	TRBD1	TRBJ1-5	-	CASSLQGQGAYEHF	TGTGCCAGCAGCTTACAAGGACAGGGGGCCTACGAGCATTTT
TRBV7-9	TRBD1	TRBJ1-1	many	CASSRGLTEAFF	TGTGCCAGCAGCAGGGGGCTAACTGAAGCTTTCTTT
TRBV19	-	TRBJ2-2	-	CASRQSNTGEPFF	TGTGCCAGCCGACAGTCGAACACCGGGGAGCCGTTTTTT
TRBV9	-	TRBJ1-1	-	CASSSRQDPTEAFF	TGTGCCAGCAGCTCTCGACAGGACCCCACTGAAGCTTTCTTT
TRBV13	-	TRBJ1-1	few	CASRYWGGTEAFF	TGTGCCAGCAGATACTGGGGTGGGACTGAAGCTTTCTTT
TRBV5-8	-	TRBJ2-5	many	CASSLHSAKETQYF	TGTGCCAGCAGCTTGCACTCAGCCAAAGAGACCCAGTACTTC
TRBV29-1	-	TRBJ1-1	-	CSLRDGNTEAFF	TGCAGCTTGAGGGACGGAAACACTGAAGCTTTCTTT
TRBV5-1	TRBD2	TRBJ2-5	once	CASSSSEGGGAETQYF	TGCGCCAGCAGCTCCTCCGAAGGCGGGGGGGCTGAGACCCAGTACTTC
TRBV7-9	-	TRBJ1-4	-	CTSSSRTVVNEKLFF	TGTACCAGCAGCTCCAGGACGGTGGTTAATGAAAAACTGTTTTTT
TRBV29-1	-	TRBJ1-2	-	CSVEVGGFGYTF	TGCAGCGTTGAAGTCGGGGGATTTGGCTACACCTTC
TRBV15	-	TRBJ2-6	many	CATSGQGLTGANVLTF	TGTGCCACCAGCGGCCAGGGTTTAACTGGGGCCAACGTCCTGACTTTC
TRBV12-3/TRBV12-4	-	TRBJ1-1	many	CASSTTANTEAFF	TGTGCCAGCAGTACGACAGCGAACACTGAAGCTTTCTTT
TRBV27	TRBD2	TRBJ2-7	once	CASSFRSGAGVGEQYF	TGTGCCAGCAGTTTTCGGTCGGGAGCGGGAGTTGGCGAGCAGTACTTC
TRBV2	-	TRBJ1-1	many	CASRLGGTVNTEAFF	TGTGCCAGCAGGTTAGGTGGGACCGTGAACACTGAAGCTTTCTTT
TRBV7-3	TRBD2	TRBJ2-5	few	CASSFLRTSGRAGETQYF	TGTGCCAGCAGCTTCCTAAGGACTAGCGGGAGGGCGGGAGAGACCCAGTACTTC
TRBV10-3	-	TRBJ1-6	many	CAISVQRAYNSPLHF	TGTGCCATCAGTGTTCAGAGGGCCTATAATTCACCCCTCCACTTT
TRBV7-9	-	TRBJ2-6	-	CASSSPGPSTSGANVLTF	TGTGCCAGCAGCTCCCCGGGCCCCTCCACCTCTGGGGCCAACGTCCTGACTTTC
TRBV10-3	TRBD1	TRBJ1-2	many	CAIHPTTGDGGYTF	TGTGCCATTCACCCGACTACAGGGGACGGCGGCTACACCTTC
TRBV7-8	TRBD1	TRBJ1-1	-	CASSSGQGLGENTEAFF	TGTGCCAGCAGCTCCGGACAGGGTTTAGGGGAAAACACTGAAGCTTTCTTT
TRBV19	-	TRBJ2-3	-	CASTPGTTDTQYF	TGTGCCAGTACCCCTGGGACCACAGATACGCAGTATTTT
TRBV7-9	TRBD1	TRBJ2-2	-	CASSLTGTGRLEQFF	TGTGCCAGCAGCTTAACCGGGACAGGGAGGCTTGAGCAGTTTTTT
TRBV15	TRBD2	TRBJ2-5	many	CATSSFTGGGRKTQYF	TGTGCCACCAGCAGTTTTACGGGCGGGGGGCGAAAGACCCAGTACTTC
TRBV10-3	-	TRBJ1-1	many	CATRVGGLTALNTEAFF	TGTGCCACCCGGGTGGGGGGGCTGACGGCCTTGAACACTGAAGCTTTCTTT
TRBV2	-	TRBJ2-7	many	CASNKGPYEQYF	TGTGCCAGCAATAAAGGGCCCTACGAGCAGTACTTC
TRBV7-2	-	TRBJ2-3	-	CASSASTTDTQYF	TGTGCCAGCAGCGCATCAACCACAGATACGCAGTATTTT
TRBV10-3	-	TRBJ1-4	-	CAISESAGRTNEKLFF	TGTGCCATCAGTGAGTCGGCAGGGAGAACTAATGAAAAACTGTTTTTT
TRBV12-3/TRBV12-4	-	TRBJ1-1	-	CASSPRGEGNAFF	TGTGCCAGCAGTCCCCGGGGGGAGGGTAACGCTTTCTTT
TRBV7-2	-	TRBJ2-7	-	CASSQDGAEDYEQYF	TGCGCCAGCAGCCAAGATGGCGCGGAAGACTACGAGCAGTACTTC
TRBV11-1	TRBD1	TRBJ2-7	-	CASSFGTETLAYEQYF	TGTGCCAGCAGCTTTGGGACAGAGACTTTAGCCTACGAGCAGTACTTC
TRBV7-8	-	TRBJ2-7	many	CASSSSLVSYEQYF	TGTGCCAGCAGCTCCTCCCTGGTTTCCTACGAGCAGTACTTC
TRBV7-9	TRBD2	TRBJ2-7	-	CASSQGLAEIEQYF	TGCGCCAGCAGTCAAGGGCTAGCGGAGATAGAGCAGTACTTC
TRBV4-2	-	TRBJ1-4	few	CASSLMDKPNEKLFF	TGTGCCAGCAGCTTAATGGACAAGCCGAATGAAAAACTGTTTTTT
TRBV2	-	TRBJ2-7	few	CASSEALPSEAYEQYF	TGTGCCAGCAGTGAAGCGCTGCCTAGCGAGGCCTACGAGCAGTACTTC
TRBV15	-	TRBJ2-7	many	CATSRDEQEGEQYF	TGTGCCACCAGCAGAGATGAACAGGAGGGCGAGCAGTACTTC
TRBV6-1	-	TRBJ2-5	-	CASSDTYGETQYF	TGTGCCAGCAGTGACACCTATGGGGAGACCCAGTACTTC
TRBV29-1	TRBD1	TRBJ2-2	-	CSSVGGPGTGDITGELFF	TGCAGCTCTGTTGGGGGTCCCGGGACAGGGGACATTACCGGGGAGCTGTTTTTT
TRBV7-2	-	TRBJ1-2	-	CASSPEGSWGYGYTF	TGTGCCAGCAGCCCGGAGGGGAGTTGGGGCTATGGCTACACCTTC
TRBV20-1	-	TRBJ1-3	many	CSASFRAGNTIYF	TGCAGTGCTAGTTTTAGAGCTGGAAACACCATATATTTT
TRBV7-2	-	TRBJ1-1	-	CASSQVPVSKNTEAFF	TGCGCCAGCAGCCAAGTTCCCGTTTCCAAGAACACTGAAGCTTTCTTT